The T cell receptor (beta chain) described here comes from a study of CD8 T cells in Susac syndrome (dated by TCRdb to between 2018 and 2021). For the study in its entirety: Of the Susac syndrome patients who were sequenced, eight or nine were in clinical remission while six had clinically active disease. Repertoire sequencing was used to test whether CD8+ T cell activation and differentiation in Susac syndrome was antigen driven. Susac syndrome patients were therapy-naive, on corticosteroids (some also receiving IVIg), or on IVIg alone at blood withdrawal. Overall results and qualifications from the work: No clonal expansion was detected in the CD4+ T cell repertoire of Susac syndrome patients. The number of individuals in the TCR sequencing and HLA analysis was recognized as being relatively small.

Peripheral blood CD8+ and CD4+ T cells from healthy donors, Susac syndrome patients and multiple sclerosis patients were profiled by high-throughput TCR beta sequencing. Susac syndrome patients met recently defined diagnostic criteria for definite or probable disease. Bulk CD8+ and CD4+ T cells were purified by magnetic negative isolation, while CD8+ TEMRA cells were enriched using FACS. Blood was collected in EDTA tubes and processed within 24 hours, with PBMCs isolated through density gradient centrifugation. PBMCs destined for TCR sequencing were cryopreserved in liquid nitrogen and later thawed in a 37 °C water bath. The sorted or isolated CD4+, CD8+ and CD8+ TEMRA cells reached a purity of at least 90%. RNA was extracted using the RNeasy kit, and roughly 0.45 to 1 microgram was reverse transcribed with random hexamers. TCR beta CDR3 regions were amplified with the immunoSEQ multiplex PCR assay covering 54 Vbeta and 13 Jbeta segments. PCR amplification bias was corrected using a synthetic template baseline for primer optimization and computational correction. The original methods were these. Reads were assigned to V, D and J genes according to IMGT and analyzed in immunoSEQ Analyzer, with only productive sequences retained. Clonality was calculated as one minus the Shannon entropy normalized by log2 of the number of productive unique sequences. For each patient and control, public and private clones were evaluated within the 100 most prevalent clones. Clones were defined as Susac-specific if absent from the healthy and MS cohorts, from 1052 published viral clones and from other ImmuneACCESS disease sequences. Using fastp at Q25 and MiXCR, TCRdb reprocessed the public reads and kept productive beta chains. Rows with one shared CDR3 protein collapse into an entry with the most common genes and DNA. The V and J calls shown here were made by TCRdb, not taken from the authors' results. This sample has tens of thousands of distinct CDR3 sequences in its table, and approximately 93% of those were observed once. The top ten clones comprise around 0.15% of the sample.

The CDR3 numbers 14 residues from cysteine through phenylalanine. Only the CDR3 part of the read is kept: 42 bases, read in frame from the first base. According to the germline V gene, CDR1 reads SGDLS and CDR2 reads YYNGEE. V lost 3 bases and J lost 2 bases, and the count of bases not matched to a germline gene is 5. Turning to this clonotype: The specificity of this receptor is unknown. No per-base quality is available; no much larger clone lies one base away.

In this chain, TRBV9 is recombined with TRBJ2-7, with TRBD1 matching 7 junction bases. The sample consisted of CD4+ T cells from PBMCs. The sequence derives from a human donor with Susac syndrome. CDR3 protein: CASSGQGSAYEQYF. The DNA sequence is TGTGCCAGCAGCGGACAGGGTTCAGCCTACGAGCAGTACTTC.